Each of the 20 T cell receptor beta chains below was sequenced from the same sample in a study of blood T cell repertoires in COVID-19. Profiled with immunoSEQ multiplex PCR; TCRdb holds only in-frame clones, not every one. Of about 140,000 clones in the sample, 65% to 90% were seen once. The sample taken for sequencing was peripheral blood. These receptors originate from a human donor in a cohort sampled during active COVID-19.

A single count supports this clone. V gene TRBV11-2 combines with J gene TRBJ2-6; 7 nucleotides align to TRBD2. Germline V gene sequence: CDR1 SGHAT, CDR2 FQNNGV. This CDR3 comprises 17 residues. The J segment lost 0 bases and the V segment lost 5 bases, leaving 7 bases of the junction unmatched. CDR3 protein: CASSNGLGASGANVLTF. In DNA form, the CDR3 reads TGTGCCAGCAGCAATGGACTAGGGGCCTCTGGGGCCAACGTCCTGACTTTC. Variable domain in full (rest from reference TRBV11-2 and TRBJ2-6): EAGVAQSPRYKIIEKRQSVAFWCNPISGHATLYWYQQILGQGPKLLIQFQNNGVVDDSQLPKDRFSAERLKGVDSTLKIQPAKLEDSAVYLCASSNGLGASGANVLTFGAGSRLTVL.

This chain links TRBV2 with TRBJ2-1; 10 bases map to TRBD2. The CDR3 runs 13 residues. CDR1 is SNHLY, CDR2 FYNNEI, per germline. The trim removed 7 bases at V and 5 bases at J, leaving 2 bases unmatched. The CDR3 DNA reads TGTGCCAGCAAACTAGCGGGAAACAATGAGCAGTTCTTC. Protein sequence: CASKLAGNNEQFF.

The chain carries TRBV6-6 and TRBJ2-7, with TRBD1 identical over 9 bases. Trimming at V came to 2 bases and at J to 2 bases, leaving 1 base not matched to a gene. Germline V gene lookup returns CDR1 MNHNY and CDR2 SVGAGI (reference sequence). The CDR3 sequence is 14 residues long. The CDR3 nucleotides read TGTGCCAGCAGTTACGGGACAGGGACCTACGAGCAGTACTTC. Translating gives CASSYGTGTYEQYF.

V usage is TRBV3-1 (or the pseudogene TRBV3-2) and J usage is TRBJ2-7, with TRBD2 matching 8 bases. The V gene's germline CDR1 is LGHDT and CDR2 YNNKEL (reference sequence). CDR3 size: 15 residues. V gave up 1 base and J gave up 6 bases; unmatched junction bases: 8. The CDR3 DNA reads TGTGCCAGCAGCCAAGGGGGACTAGTTTCGCTCGAGCAGTACTTC. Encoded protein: CASSQGGLVSLEQYF.

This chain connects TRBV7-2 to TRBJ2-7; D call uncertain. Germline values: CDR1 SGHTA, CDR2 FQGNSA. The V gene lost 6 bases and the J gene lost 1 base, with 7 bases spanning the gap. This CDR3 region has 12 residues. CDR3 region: CASSPYSYEQYF. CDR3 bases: TGTGCCAGCAGTCCTTATTCCTACGAGCAGTACTTC.

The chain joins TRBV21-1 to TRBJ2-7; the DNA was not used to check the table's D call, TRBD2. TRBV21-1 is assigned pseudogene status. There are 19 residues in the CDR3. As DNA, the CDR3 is TGTGCCAGCAGCAAAGTTCCCCGACTAGCGGGAGGGCCGGTCTACGAGCAGTACTTC. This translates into CASSKVPRLAGGPVYEQYF.

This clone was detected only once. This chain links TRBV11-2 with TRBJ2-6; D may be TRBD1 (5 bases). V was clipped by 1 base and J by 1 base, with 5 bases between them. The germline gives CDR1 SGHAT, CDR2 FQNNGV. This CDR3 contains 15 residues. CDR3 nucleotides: TGTGCCAGCAGCTTAGCAGGGTCTGGGGCCAACGTCCTGACTTTC. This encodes CASSLAGSGANVLTF.

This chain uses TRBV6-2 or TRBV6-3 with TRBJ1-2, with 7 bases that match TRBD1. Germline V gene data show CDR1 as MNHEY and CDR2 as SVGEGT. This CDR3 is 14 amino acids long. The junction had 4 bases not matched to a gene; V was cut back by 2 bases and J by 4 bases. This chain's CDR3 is CASSYRGPGYGYTF. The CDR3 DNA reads TGTGCCAGCAGTTACAGGGGGCCAGGCTATGGCTACACCTTC.

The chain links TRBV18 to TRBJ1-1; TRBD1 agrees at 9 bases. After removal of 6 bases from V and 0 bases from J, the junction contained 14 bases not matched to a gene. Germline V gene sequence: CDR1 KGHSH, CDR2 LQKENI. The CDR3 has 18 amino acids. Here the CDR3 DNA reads TGTGCCAGCTCTCCGACGACAGGGGGGGAGCGAATGAACACTGAAGCTTTCTTT. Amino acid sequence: CASSPTTGGERMNTEAFF. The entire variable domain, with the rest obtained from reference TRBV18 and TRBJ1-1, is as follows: NAGVMQNPRHLVRRRGQEARLRCSPMKGHSHVYWYRQLPEEGLKFMVYLQKENIIDESGMPKERFSAEFPKEGPSILRIQQVVRGDSAAYFCASSPTTGGERMNTEAFFGQGTRLTVV.

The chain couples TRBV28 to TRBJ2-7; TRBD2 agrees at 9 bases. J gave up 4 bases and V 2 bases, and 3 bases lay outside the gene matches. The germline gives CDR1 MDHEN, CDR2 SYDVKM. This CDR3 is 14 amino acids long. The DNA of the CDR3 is TGTGCCAGCAGTTTACTGGGACTAGCATACGAGCAGTACTTC. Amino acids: CASSLLGLAYEQYF.

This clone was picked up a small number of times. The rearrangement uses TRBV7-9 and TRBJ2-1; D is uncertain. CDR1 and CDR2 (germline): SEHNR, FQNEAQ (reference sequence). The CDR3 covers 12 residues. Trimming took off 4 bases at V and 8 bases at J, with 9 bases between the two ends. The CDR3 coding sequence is TGTGCCAGCAGCTGGGCCAGTTATGAGCAGTTCTTC. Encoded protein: CASSWASYEQFF.

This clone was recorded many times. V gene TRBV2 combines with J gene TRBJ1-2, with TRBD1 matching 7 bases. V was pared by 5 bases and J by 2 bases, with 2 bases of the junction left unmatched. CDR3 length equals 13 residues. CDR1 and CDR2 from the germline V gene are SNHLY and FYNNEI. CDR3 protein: CASSRDSNYGYTF. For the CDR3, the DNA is TGTGCCAGCAGTCGGGACAGCAACTATGGCTACACCTTC.

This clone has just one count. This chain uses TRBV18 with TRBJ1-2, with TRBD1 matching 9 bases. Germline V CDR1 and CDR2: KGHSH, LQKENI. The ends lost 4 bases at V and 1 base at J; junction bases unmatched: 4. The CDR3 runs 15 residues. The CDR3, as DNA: TGTGCCAGCTCACAGCGGGACAGGGTTAACTATGGCTACACCTTC. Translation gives CASSQRDRVNYGYTF.

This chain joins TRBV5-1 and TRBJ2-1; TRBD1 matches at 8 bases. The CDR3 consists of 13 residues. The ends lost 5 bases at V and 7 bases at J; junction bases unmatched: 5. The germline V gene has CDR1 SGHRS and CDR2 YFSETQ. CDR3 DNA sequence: TGCGCCAGCAGTACCCAGGGGGCTAATGAGCAGTTCTTC. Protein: CASSTQGANEQFF.

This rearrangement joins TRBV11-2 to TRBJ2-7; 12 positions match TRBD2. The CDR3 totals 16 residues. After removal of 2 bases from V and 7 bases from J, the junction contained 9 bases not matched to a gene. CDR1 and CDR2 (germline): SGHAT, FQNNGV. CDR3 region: CASSLILAGGWGEQYF. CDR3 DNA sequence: TGTGCCAGCAGCTTAATACTAGCGGGAGGTTGGGGGGAGCAGTACTTC.

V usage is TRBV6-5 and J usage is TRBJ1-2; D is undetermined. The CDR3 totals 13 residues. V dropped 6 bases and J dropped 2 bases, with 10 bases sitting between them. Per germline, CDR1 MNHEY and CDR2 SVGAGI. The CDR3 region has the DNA TGTGCCAGCAGCCTAGAAGTAAACTATGGCTACACCTTC. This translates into CASSLEVNYGYTF.

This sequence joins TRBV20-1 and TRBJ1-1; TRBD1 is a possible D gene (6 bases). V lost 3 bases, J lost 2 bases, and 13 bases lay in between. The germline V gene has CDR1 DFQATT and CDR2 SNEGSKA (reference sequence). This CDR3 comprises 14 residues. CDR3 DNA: TGCAGTGCTAGTCCAGGGGCCCTCAACACTGAAGCTTTCTTT. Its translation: CSASPGALNTEAFF.

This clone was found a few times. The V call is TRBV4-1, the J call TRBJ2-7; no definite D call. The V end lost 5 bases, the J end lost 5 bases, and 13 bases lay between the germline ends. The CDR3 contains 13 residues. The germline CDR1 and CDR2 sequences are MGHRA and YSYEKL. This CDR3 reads CASSKAILDEQYF. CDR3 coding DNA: TGCGCCAGCAGCAAAGCTATTCTCGACGAGCAGTACTTC.

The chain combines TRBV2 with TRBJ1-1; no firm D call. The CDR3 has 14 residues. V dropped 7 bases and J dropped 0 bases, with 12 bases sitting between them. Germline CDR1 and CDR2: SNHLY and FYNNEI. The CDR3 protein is CASTAGLMNTEAFF. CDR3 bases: TGTGCCAGCACTGCAGGCCTCATGAACACTGAAGCTTTCTTT.

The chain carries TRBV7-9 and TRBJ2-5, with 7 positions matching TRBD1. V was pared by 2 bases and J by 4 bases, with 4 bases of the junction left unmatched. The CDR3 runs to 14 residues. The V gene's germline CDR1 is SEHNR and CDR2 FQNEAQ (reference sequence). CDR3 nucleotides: TGTGCCAGCAGCTTAAATACAGGGGTAGAGACCCAGTACTTC. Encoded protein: CASSLNTGVETQYF. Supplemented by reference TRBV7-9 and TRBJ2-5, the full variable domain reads DTGVSQNPRHKITKRGQNVTFRCDPISEHNRLYWYRQTLGQGPEFLTYFQNEAQLEKSRLLSDRFSAERPKGSFSTLEIQRTEQGDSAMYLCASSLNTGVETQYFGPGTRLLVL.